Below are 28 T cell receptor beta chains sequenced from a single sample in a study of OX40 agonist ivuxolimab in advanced cancers. Here immunoSEQ multiplex PCR was the method, and the copy in TCRdb shows in-frame clones only, minus some. The table records 60,000 to 75,000 clones, around nine tenths of them present only once. The material was CD4+ or CD8+ T cells sorted from blood, obtained in a trial of the OX40 agonist ivuxolimab. The receptor set was obtained from an adult with an advanced solid tumor such as melanoma, head and neck, liver or kidney cancer.

The rearrangement uses TRBV2 and TRBJ1-4; D is ambiguous. V was trimmed by 6 bases and J by 4 bases, leaving 9 bases between them. The CDR3 runs 13 residues. Germline values: CDR1 SNHLY, CDR2 FYNNEI. The CDR3, as DNA: TGTGCCAGCAGCCGGGCTCATAATGAAAAACTGTTTTTT. As protein: CASSRAHNEKLFF.

The chain couples TRBV5-1 to TRBJ2-6; D call uncertain. The CDR3 loop spans 15 amino acids. In germline, CDR1 is SGHRS, CDR2 YFSETQ. Trimming took off 0 bases at V and 0 bases at J, with 4 bases between the two ends. The CDR3 DNA reads TGCGCCAGCAGCTTGGTGTTCTCTGGGGCCAACGTCCTGACTTTC. This codes for CASSLVFSGANVLTF.

The chain uses TRBV5-4 and TRBJ2-7; 7 bases match TRBD1. The CDR3 consists of 15 residues. Per the germline V gene, CDR1 is SGHNT and CDR2 is YYREEE (reference sequence). V dropped 4 bases and J dropped 1; count of bases not matched to a gene: 8. CDR3 region: CASSGSRGKSYEQYF. CDR3 nucleotide sequence: TGTGCCAGCAGCGGGTCCAGGGGGAAATCCTACGAGCAGTACTTC.

The V call is TRBV21-1, the J call TRBJ1-2; the table's TRBD1 call for D was not verified on the DNA. TRBV21-1 is flagged as a pseudogene. This CDR3 contains 14 residues. The CDR3 spells CASSNKDRNYGYTF. CDR3 coding DNA: TGTGCCAGCAGCAATAAGGACAGGAACTATGGCTACACCTTC.

This chain uses TRBV19 with TRBJ2-4; 8 positions match TRBD2. J was trimmed by 0 bases and V by 0 bases; bases with no gene match: 4. This CDR3 contains 17 residues. CDR1 and CDR2 (germline): LNHDA, SQIVND (reference sequence). DNA of the CDR3: TGTGCCAGTAGTATAGATCTGGCGGGGGGAGCCAAAAACATTCAGTACTTC. The encoded protein is CASSIDLAGGAKNIQYF.

This sequence joins TRBV11-2 and TRBJ1-3; D remains unclear. There are 14 residues in the CDR3. V was pared by 3 bases and J by 1 base, with 7 bases between. CDR1 is SGHAT, CDR2 FQNNGV, per germline. The CDR3 reads CASSFGRSGNTIYF. The CDR3, as DNA: TGTGCCAGCAGCTTTGGGCGTTCTGGAAACACCATATATTTT.

The chain employs TRBV5-6 and TRBJ2-1; 9 bases align to TRBD2. This CDR3 has 15 residues. Germline V gene lookup returns CDR1 SGHDT and CDR2 YYEEEE. V was clipped by 0 bases and J by 9 bases; unmatched bases: 7. The CDR3 sequence is CASSLVSGGPGEQFF. The CDR3 nucleotides read TGTGCCAGCAGCTTGGTTAGCGGGGGCCCGGGTGAGCAGTTCTTC.

The chain joins TRBV29-1 to TRBJ1-2; D may be TRBD1 (5 bases). The CDR3 runs 12 residues. Trimming pared 3 bases from V and 1 base from J, leaving 6 bases between. Germline V gene sequence: CDR1 SQVTM, CDR2 ANQGSEA. CDR3 loop: CSVDRVNYGYTF. DNA for the CDR3: TGCAGCGTTGACAGGGTTAACTATGGCTACACCTTC. Variable domain in full (rest from reference TRBV29-1 and TRBJ1-2): SAVISQKPSRDICQRGTSLTIQCQVDSQVTMMFWYRQQPGQSLTLIATANQGSEATYESGFVIDKFPISRPNLTFSTLTVSNMSPEDSSIYLCSVDRVNYGYTFGSGTRLTVV.

V gene TRBV2 combines with J gene TRBJ2-7; no definite D call. The germline CDR1 and CDR2 sequences are SNHLY and FYNNEI. This CDR3 region has 14 residues. V dropped 7 bases and J dropped 0 bases, with 13 bases sitting between them. This CDR3 is CASNRESRSYEQYF. CDR3 nucleotide sequence: TGTGCCAGCAATAGGGAATCCCGCTCCTACGAGCAGTACTTC.

In this sample, this clone turned up once. The chain recombines TRBV19 with TRBJ1-3; maybe TRBD1 (6 bases). The germline gives CDR1 LNHDA, CDR2 SQIVND (reference sequence). The CDR3 contains 16 residues. Trimming removed 6 bases from V and 4 bases from J, with 19 bases in between. This CDR3 is CASSLLQGLSGNTIYF. The DNA for the CDR3 is TGTGCCAGTAGCCTACTTCAGGGGCTTTCCGGAAACACCATATATTTT.

The rearrangement links TRBV7-2 to TRBJ1-5; D remains unclear. The germline CDR1 and CDR2 sequences are SGHTA and FQGNSA. CDR3 length: 13 amino acids. Trimming took off 4 bases at V and 1 base at J, with 5 bases between the two ends. CDR3 in amino acids: CASSSSSNQPQHF. As DNA, the CDR3 is TGTGCCAGCAGCTCTTCCAGCAATCAGCCCCAGCATTTT.

This rearrangement joins TRBV7-6 to TRBJ2-3; 9 nucleotides align to TRBD2. This CDR3 has 17 amino acids. V shed 5 bases, J shed 6 bases, and the junction held 15 bases outside the gene matches. Germline CDR1 and CDR2: SGHVS and FNYEAQ. The CDR3: CASSPRGASGERDTQYF. The CDR3, as DNA: TGTGCCAGCAGCCCGCGAGGGGCTAGCGGGGAAAGGGATACGCAGTATTTT. Looking up the rest from reference TRBV7-6 and TRBJ2-3 gives the full variable domain: GAGVSQSPRYKVTKRGQDVALRCDPISGHVSLYWYRQALGQGPEFLTYFNYEAQQDKSGLPNDRFSAERPEGSISTLTIQRTEQRDSAMYRCASSPRGASGERDTQYFGPGTRLTVL.

The chain uses TRBV9 and TRBJ2-5; 7 bases align to TRBD2. The end of the DNA fits TRBJ2-7 better, so the J call may be wrong. CDR3 length equals 13 residues. Per germline, CDR1 SGDLS and CDR2 YYNGEE. This chain's CDR3 is CASSPLTGGEQYF. The CDR3 nucleotides read TGTGCCAGCAGCCCCCTGACGGGGGGCGAGCAGTACTTC.

This chain uses TRBV6-5 with TRBJ2-7; 8 bases match TRBD2. CDR1 MNHEY and CDR2 SVGAGI come from the germline V gene. The CDR3 totals 15 residues. Trimming at V came to 2 bases and at J to 4 bases, leaving 7 bases not matched to a gene. The CDR3 region is CASSYRREGWYEQYF. In DNA form, the CDR3 reads TGTGCCAGCAGTTACCGACGGGAGGGCTGGTACGAGCAGTACTTC.

This chain joins TRBV28 and TRBJ2-7; 8 bases fit TRBD2. V trimming: 1 base; J trimming: 2 bases; junction bases outside the gene matches: 10. The CDR3 length is 17 residues. Germline V gene lookup returns CDR1 MDHEN and CDR2 SYDVKM. CDR3 DNA sequence: TGTGCCAGCAGTTTATTGATTTTAGGGACTAGACCCTACGAGCAGTACTTC. It translates to CASSLLILGTRPYEQYF.

The rearrangement joins TRBV7-2 to TRBJ2-7, with no clear D. CDR1 and CDR2 from the germline V gene are SGHTA and FQGNSA. The V and J ends lost 1 base and 0 bases respectively, with 10 bases between them. The length of the CDR3 is 15 residues. CDR3 sequence: CASSLESVSSYEQYF. The CDR3 DNA sequence: TGTGCCAGCAGCTTAGAGAGTGTCAGCTCCTACGAGCAGTACTTC.

The chain recombines TRBV5-8 with TRBJ2-5; TRBD1 matches at 9 bases. There are 15 residues in the CDR3. Germline-derived CDR1 and CDR2 are SGHTS and YDEGEE. After removal of 2 bases from V and 4 bases from J, the junction contained 6 bases not matched to a gene. CDR3 in amino acids: CASSFYRGRGETQYF. CDR3 nucleotides: TGTGCCAGCAGCTTCTACAGGGGGCGTGGAGAGACCCAGTACTTC.

The chain combines TRBV6-6 with TRBJ2-3; D may be TRBD2 (6 bases). The germline V and J ends were trimmed by 4 bases and 5 bases, with 19 bases remaining between them. Germline loops: CDR1 MNHNY, CDR2 SVGAGI (reference sequence). There are 16 residues in the CDR3. The CDR3 DNA sequence: TGTGCCAGCAGTTCCCAGCGTGCGGGAATGGTAGATACGCAGTATTTT. Its translation is CASSSQRAGMVDTQYF.

This chain connects TRBV5-4 to TRBJ2-3; D is unresolved. Germline V lookup: CDR1 SGHNT, CDR2 YYREEE (reference sequence). V was cut by 2 bases and J by 2 bases, with 9 bases left in between. The CDR3 sequence is 14 residues long. The CDR3 protein is CASSLARATDTQYF. The CDR3 nucleotides read TGTGCCAGCAGCTTAGCAAGGGCCACAGATACGCAGTATTTT.

V is TRBV4-1 and J is TRBJ2-2; D remains ambiguous. The germline V gene has CDR1 MGHRA and CDR2 YSYEKL. The CDR3 runs 16 residues. Trimming pared 1 base from V and 0 bases from J, leaving 9 bases between. This CDR3 reads CASSQVPGTNTGELFF. The CDR3 DNA is TGCGCCAGCAGCCAAGTTCCAGGAACGAACACCGGGGAGCTGTTTTTT.

The V and J genes are TRBV7-6 and TRBJ2-5; TRBD2 aligns across 10 bases. V shed 0 bases and J 5 bases; nucleotides not matched to a gene: 12. The CDR3 totals 18 residues. Looked up from germline, CDR1 is SGHVS and CDR2 is FNYEAQ. In DNA form, the CDR3 reads TGTGCCAGCAGCTTAGCGGTGGTAGCGGGAGGATGGAGGGAGACCCAGTACTTC. Protein sequence: CASSLAVVAGGWRETQYF.

This rearrangement joins TRBV5-4 to TRBJ1-5; D might be TRBD1 (5 bases). The CDR3 runs to 12 residues. V lost 0 bases and J lost 11, with 9 bases in between. Germline loops: CDR1 SGHNT, CDR2 YYREEE (reference sequence). The CDR3 DNA reads TGTGCCAGCAGCTTGGCGGGGGGGTCCCAGCATTTT. Translated: CASSLAGGSQHF.

This clone was seen a few times. The chain couples TRBV6-5 to TRBJ1-1, with D perhaps matching TRBD1 (6 bases). The ends were cut back, 6 bases at V and 5 bases at J, with 19 bases in the middle. The CDR3 sequence is 15 residues long. From germline, CDR1 is MNHEY and CDR2 SVGAGI. The CDR3, as DNA: TGTGCCAGCAGGCCTAAACAGGGACGAGGGACTGAAGCTTTCTTT. Translating it yields CASRPKQGRGTEAFF.

The sample holds one count of this clone. The chain carries TRBV28 and TRBJ1-5; tentative D call: TRBD1 (5 bases). Trimming took off 7 bases at V and 0 bases at J, with 16 bases between the two ends. CDR1 and CDR2 (germline): MDHEN, SYDVKM. CDR3 size: 16 residues. DNA of the CDR3: TGTGCCAGCACTCAATCGGGGAGGGGTAGCAATCAGCCCCAGCATTTT. Translated: CASTQSGRGSNQPQHF. The full variable domain, completed using reference TRBV28 and TRBJ1-5, is DVKVTQSSRYLVKRTGEKVFLECVQDMDHENMFWYRQDPGLGLRLIYFSYDVKMKEKGDIPEGYSVSREKKERFSLILESASTNQTSMYLCASTQSGRGSNQPQHFGDGTRLSIL.

V gene TRBV6-6 combines with J gene TRBJ2-7; weak D call: TRBD2 (6 bases). The CDR3 is 14 amino acids. Germline V gives CDR1 MNHNY, CDR2 SVGAGI (reference sequence). V was clipped by 7 bases and J by 0 bases, with 13 bases between them. The CDR3: CASKGGESSYEQYF. As DNA, the CDR3 is TGTGCCAGCAAAGGCGGGGAAAGCTCCTACGAGCAGTACTTC.

CDR3 sequence reads: CASSVSRGALFGYTF. The CDR3 DNA reads TGTGCCAGCAGTGTTTCCAGGGGGGCCCTTTTTGGCTACACCTTC. This rearrangement joins TRBV27 to TRBJ1-2, with TRBD1 matching over 7 bases. CDR1 and CDR2 (germline): MNHEY, SMNVEV (reference sequence). The V gene end was trimmed by 5 bases and the J gene end by 7 bases; junction bases not matched to a gene: 13. CDR3 length: 15 amino acids.

The CDR3 DNA reads TGCGCCAGCAGCCAAGATGACAGGGGCACCTACGAGCAGTACTTC. It yields the protein CASSQDDRGTYEQYF. The chain recombines TRBV4-1 with TRBJ2-7, with 8 bases aligning to TRBD1. This CDR3 spans 15 amino acids. The trim removed 0 bases at V and 2 bases at J, leaving 3 bases unmatched. The germline gives CDR1 MGHRA, CDR2 YSYEKL.

The chain employs TRBV7-6 and TRBJ2-7; 7 bases agree with TRBD1. J lost 3 bases, V lost 5 bases, and 4 bases had no gene match. This CDR3 spans 13 amino acids. In germline, CDR1 is SGHVS, CDR2 FNYEAQ. This CDR3 reads CASSTRQGYEQYF. The CDR3 DNA reads TGTGCCAGCAGCACAAGACAGGGCTACGAGCAGTACTTC.